This TCR beta chain was identified during a study of blood T cell repertoires in COVID-19. As for the study in general: Donors in the United States, Italy and Spain gave samples during acute or convalescent COVID-19. T cells, B-cell-depleted T cells, or PBMCs provided the cDNA or gDNA that served as material.

This clone was seen only once. In the original processing: Nucleated cell counts were estimated from reference gene primer amplification. The data were produced by immunoSEQ multiplex PCR, yet TCRdb's version contains in-frame clones alone and is incomplete. V and J calls and clone size are copied from that table; D and trimming were computed from the DNA. There are approximately 250,000 clones in the sample; 80% to 90% occur only once, and just under 2% lies in the top ten. Germline V gene sequence: CDR1 SGDLS, CDR2 YYNGEE. The length of the CDR3 is 15 residues. V was clipped by 3 bases and J by 8 bases, with 17 bases between them.

This chain connects TRBV9 to TRBJ1-4; D is possibly TRBD1 (6 bases). The receptor's source is a man under 40 with active or convalescent COVID-19. Sequencing was carried out using peripheral blood. Here the CDR3 reads CASSDSAGAREKLFF. DNA of the CDR3: TGTGCCAGCAGCGATAGCGCAGGGGCGAGGGAAAAACTGTTTTTT.